A single count supports the clone carrying this T cell receptor beta chain. Its matching antigen is unknown. Version v3.0 of the immunoSEQ assay ran at survey level. The repertoire was sequenced with immunoSEQ multiplex PCR; TCRdb's copy has only in-frame clones and lacks some. The sample consists of 25,000 to 30,000 clones, about nine tenths of them appearing once. This sample is drawn from a study of long-term antiretroviral therapy in people with HIV. For the study at large: Initial samples were collected about a decade before the 2015 immediate-ART recommendation. Broader study findings: Comparison with controls showed narrower CDR3 length ranges in HIV repertoires. Despite increasing after ART, diversity remained lower than that of transplant donor controls.

This CDR3 has 13 amino acids. In germline, CDR1 is WSHSY, CDR2 SAAADI. Losses at the gene ends were 6 bases for V and 8 bases for J; bases not matched to a gene: 6. Each donor provided at least one pre-ART PBMC sample and at least two post-ART PBMC samples. The chain employs TRBV10-2 and TRBJ2-1, with TRBD1 identical over 8 bases. The origin of this receptor is a man aged 45-65 years with HIV. Sequenced material: unsorted PBMCs, taken 3.2 years before starting antiretroviral therapy. CDR3 nucleotides: TGCGCCAGCAGAAAACAGGGGGACTATGAGCAGTTCTTC. It encodes CASRKQGDYEQFF.